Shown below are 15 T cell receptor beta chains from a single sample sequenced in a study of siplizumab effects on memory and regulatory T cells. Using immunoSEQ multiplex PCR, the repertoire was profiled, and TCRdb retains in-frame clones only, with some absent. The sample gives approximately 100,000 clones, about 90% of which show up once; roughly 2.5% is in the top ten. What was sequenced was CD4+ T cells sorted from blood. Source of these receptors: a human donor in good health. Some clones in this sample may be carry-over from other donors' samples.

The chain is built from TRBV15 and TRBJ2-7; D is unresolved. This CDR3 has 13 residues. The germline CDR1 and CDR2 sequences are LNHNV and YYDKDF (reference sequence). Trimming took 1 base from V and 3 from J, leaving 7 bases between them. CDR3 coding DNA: TGTGCCACCAGCAGAGGTTCAAGCTACGAGCAGTACTTC. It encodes CATSRGSSYEQYF.

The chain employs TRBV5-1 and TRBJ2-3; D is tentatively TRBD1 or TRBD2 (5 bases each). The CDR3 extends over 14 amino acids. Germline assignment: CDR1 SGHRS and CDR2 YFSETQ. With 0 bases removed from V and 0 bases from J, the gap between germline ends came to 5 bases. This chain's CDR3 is CASSLGGSTDTQYF. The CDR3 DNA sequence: TGCGCCAGCAGCTTGGGGGGGAGCACAGATACGCAGTATTTT.

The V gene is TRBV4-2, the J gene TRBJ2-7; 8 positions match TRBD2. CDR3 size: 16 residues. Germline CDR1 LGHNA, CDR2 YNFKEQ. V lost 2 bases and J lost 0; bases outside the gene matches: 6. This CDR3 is CASSQSSGTSSYEQYF. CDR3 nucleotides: TGTGCCAGCAGCCAATCCAGCGGGACTAGCTCCTACGAGCAGTACTTC.

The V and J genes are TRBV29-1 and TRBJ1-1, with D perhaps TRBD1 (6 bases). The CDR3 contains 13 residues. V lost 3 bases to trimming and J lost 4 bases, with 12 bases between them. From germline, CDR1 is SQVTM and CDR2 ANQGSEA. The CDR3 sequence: CSVDGGLGTEAFF. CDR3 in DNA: TGCAGCGTTGATGGGGGGCTTGGCACTGAAGCTTTCTTT.

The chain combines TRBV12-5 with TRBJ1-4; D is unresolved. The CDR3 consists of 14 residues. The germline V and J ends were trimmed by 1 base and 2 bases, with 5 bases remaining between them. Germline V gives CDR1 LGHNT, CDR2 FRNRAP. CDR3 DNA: TGTGCTAGTGGTTTGGGGGGTACTAATGAAAAACTGTTTTTT. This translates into CASGLGGTNEKLFF. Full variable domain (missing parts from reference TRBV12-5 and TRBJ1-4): DARVTQTPRHKVTEMGQEVTMRCQPILGHNTVFWYRQTMMQGLELLAYFRNRAPLDDSGMPKDRFSAEMPDATLATLKIQPSEPRDSAVYFCASGLGGTNEKLFFGSGTQLSVL.

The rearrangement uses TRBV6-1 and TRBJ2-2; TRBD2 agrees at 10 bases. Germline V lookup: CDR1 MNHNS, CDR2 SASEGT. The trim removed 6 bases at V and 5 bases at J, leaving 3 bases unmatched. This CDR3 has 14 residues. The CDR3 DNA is TGTGCCAGCAGGACGACTAGCGGGACCGGGGAGCTGTTTTTT. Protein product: CASRTTSGTGELFF.

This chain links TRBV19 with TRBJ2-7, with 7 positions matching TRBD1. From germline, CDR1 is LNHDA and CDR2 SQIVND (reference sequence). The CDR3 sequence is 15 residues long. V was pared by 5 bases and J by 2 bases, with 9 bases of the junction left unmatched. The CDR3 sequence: CASSAPGTVTYEQYF. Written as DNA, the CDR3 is TGTGCCAGTAGTGCCCCCGGGACAGTCACCTACGAGCAGTACTTC. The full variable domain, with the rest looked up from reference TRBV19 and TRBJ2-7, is DGGITQSPKYLFRKEGQNVTLSCEQNLNHDAMYWYRQDPGQGLRLIYYSQIVNDFQKGDIAEGYSVSREKKESFPLTVTSAQKNPTAFYLCASSAPGTVTYEQYFGPGTRLTVT.

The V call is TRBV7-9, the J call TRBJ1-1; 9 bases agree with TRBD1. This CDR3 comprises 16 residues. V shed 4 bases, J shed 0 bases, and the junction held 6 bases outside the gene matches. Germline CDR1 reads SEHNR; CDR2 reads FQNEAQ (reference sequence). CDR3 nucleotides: TGTGCCAGCAGCTCTGCCGGACAGGGGTTGAACACTGAAGCTTTCTTT. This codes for CASSSAGQGLNTEAFF.

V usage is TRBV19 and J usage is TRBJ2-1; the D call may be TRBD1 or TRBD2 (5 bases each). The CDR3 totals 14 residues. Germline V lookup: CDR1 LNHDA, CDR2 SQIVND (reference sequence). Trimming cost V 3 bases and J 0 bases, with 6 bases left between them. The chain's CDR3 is CASSIGASYNEQFF. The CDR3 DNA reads TGTGCCAGTAGTATCGGGGCCTCCTACAATGAGCAGTTCTTC.

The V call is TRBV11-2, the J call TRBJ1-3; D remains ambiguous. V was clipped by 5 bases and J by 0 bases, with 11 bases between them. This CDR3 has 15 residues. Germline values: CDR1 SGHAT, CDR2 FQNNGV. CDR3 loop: CASSRFGDSGNTIYF. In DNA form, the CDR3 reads TGTGCCAGCAGCCGGTTTGGCGACTCTGGAAACACCATATATTTT.

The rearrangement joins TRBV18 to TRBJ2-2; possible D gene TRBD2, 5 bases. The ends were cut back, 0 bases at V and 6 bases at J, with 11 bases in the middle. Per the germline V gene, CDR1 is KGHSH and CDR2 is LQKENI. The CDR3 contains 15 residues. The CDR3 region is CASSPPSRAAGELFF. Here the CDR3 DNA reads TGTGCCAGCTCACCACCCTCGAGAGCGGCCGGGGAGCTGTTTTTT.

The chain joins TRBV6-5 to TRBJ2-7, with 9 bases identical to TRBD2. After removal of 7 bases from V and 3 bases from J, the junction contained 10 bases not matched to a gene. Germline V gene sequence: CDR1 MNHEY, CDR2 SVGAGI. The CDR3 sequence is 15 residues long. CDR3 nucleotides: TGTGCCAGCATCTACAAGACTAGCGGAAGCTACGAGCAGTACTTC. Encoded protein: CASIYKTSGSYEQYF.

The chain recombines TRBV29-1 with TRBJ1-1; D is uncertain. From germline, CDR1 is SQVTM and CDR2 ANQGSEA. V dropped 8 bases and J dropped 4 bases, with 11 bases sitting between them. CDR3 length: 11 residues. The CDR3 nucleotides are TGCAGCCTAGGTCGTACCACTGAAGCTTTCTTT. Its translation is CSLGRTTEAFF.

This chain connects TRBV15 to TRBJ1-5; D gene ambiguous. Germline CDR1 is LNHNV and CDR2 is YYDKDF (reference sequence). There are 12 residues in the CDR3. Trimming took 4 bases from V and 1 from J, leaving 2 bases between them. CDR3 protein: CATSKSNQPQHF. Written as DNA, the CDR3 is TGTGCCACCAGCAAGAGCAATCAGCCCCAGCATTTT.

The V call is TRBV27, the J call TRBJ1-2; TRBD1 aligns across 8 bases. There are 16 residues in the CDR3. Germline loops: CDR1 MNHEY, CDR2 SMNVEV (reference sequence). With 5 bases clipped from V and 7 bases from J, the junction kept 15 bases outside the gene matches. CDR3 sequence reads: CASSRHLGQAISGYTF. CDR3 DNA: TGTGCCAGCAGTAGACATTTGGGACAGGCGATCTCTGGCTACACCTTC.